These 19 T cell receptor beta chains came from one sample sequenced in a study of blood T cell repertoires in COVID-19. Using immunoSEQ multiplex PCR, the repertoire was profiled, and TCRdb retains in-frame clones only, with some absent. The sample gives a few hundred thousand clones, about 87% of which show up once; approximately 9.3% is in the top ten. Material for sequencing was PBMCs or T cells enriched from blood (not recorded which). The receptors were gathered from a woman between 50 and 59 years old who had recovered from COVID-19.

This clone came up many times. The V and J genes are TRBV6-4 and TRBJ2-3; D call uncertain. CDR1 and CDR2 (germline): MRHNA, SNTAGT. Trimming took 6 bases from V and 3 from J, leaving 10 bases between them. This CDR3 comprises 13 residues. The CDR3 bases are TGTGCCAGCAGCCAGGTTGAAACAGATACGCAGTATTTT. This gives the protein CASSQVETDTQYF.

The gene calls are TRBV7-8 and TRBJ1-1; D possibly corresponds to TRBD1 (5 bases). Germline V CDR1 and CDR2: SGHVS, FQNEAQ. V was shortened by 3 bases and J by 1 base, with 6 bases between the two germline ends. The CDR3 spans 13 residues. CDR3 DNA sequence: TGTGCCAGCAGCTTCGGGGGGAACACTGAAGCTTTCTTT. Encoded protein: CASSFGGNTEAFF.

CDR3 loop: CASSQVPTGRSGSPLHF. The CDR3 DNA follows: TGTGCCAGCAGCCAAGTTCCTACAGGGCGTTCAGGTTCACCCCTCCACTTT. This chain links TRBV3-1 (or the pseudogene TRBV3-2) with TRBJ1-6, with TRBD1 as a possible D gene (6 bases). V was trimmed by 1 base and J by 9 bases, leaving 19 bases between them. Germline values: CDR1 LGHDT, CDR2 YNNKEL (reference sequence). CDR3 length: 17 amino acids.

This clone appeared a few times. The chain carries TRBV15 and TRBJ2-1; tentative D call: TRBD1 (6 bases). This CDR3 has 14 residues. The germline V gene encodes CDR1 LNHNV and CDR2 YYDKDF (reference sequence). V dropped 0 bases and J dropped 7 bases, with 10 bases sitting between them. The CDR3 nucleotides read TGTGCCACCAGCAGAGAGGCAGGGGAAAATGAGCAGTTCTTC. The encoded protein is CATSREAGENEQFF.

With regard to this clone: In the same sample, other DNA sequences code for this CDR3. The gene calls are TRBV2 and TRBJ2-7; TRBD1 matches 10 bases. This CDR3 comprises 12 residues. Germline V CDR1 and CDR2: SNHLY, FYNNEI. With 11 bases clipped from V and 5 bases from J, the junction kept 6 bases outside the gene matches. CDR3 amino acids: CAGWTGGNEQYF. CDR3 sequence (DNA): TGTGCCGGATGGACAGGGGGGAACGAGCAGTACTTC.

The chain recombines TRBV6-5 with TRBJ1-4, with TRBD1 as a possible D gene (6 bases). V was trimmed by 5 bases and J by 8 bases, leaving 18 bases between them. This CDR3 is built from 15 residues. The germline V gene has CDR1 MNHEY and CDR2 SVGAGI. The CDR3, as DNA: TGTGCCAGCAGTAGAGCAGGGGTAGTGGAAGAAAAACTGTTTTTT. Translating gives CASSRAGVVEEKLFF.

Concerning this clone: One end of the junction varies from germline; a read error may be responsible. V usage is TRBV7-7 and J usage is TRBJ1-5; 8 bases align to TRBD1. The germline gives CDR1 SSHAT, CDR2 FNYEAQ (reference sequence). CDR3 size: 18 residues. In DNA, the CDR3 is TGTGCTAGCATCCCTCCCCCTCAGGGGGCGTTAAGCAATCAGCCCCAGCATTTT. It is translated as CASIPPPQGALSNQPQHF.

The genes are TRBV7-9 and TRBJ1-3; 10 nucleotides agree with TRBD1. Germline CDR1 and CDR2: SEHNR and FQNEAQ (reference sequence). The CDR3 length is 17 residues. J lost 1 base, V lost 2 bases, and 5 bases had no gene match. CDR3 bases: TGTGCCAGCAGCTTATATGGACAGGGGGTTTCTGGAAACACCATATATTTT. It encodes CASSLYGQGVSGNTIYF.

J is TRBJ1-2 and V is TRBV4-3; the D gene is possibly TRBD1 (6 bases). Germline V gene lookup returns CDR1 LGHNA and CDR2 YSLEER. V was cut by 1 base and J by 8 bases, with 14 bases left in between. The CDR3 contains 14 residues. CDR3 amino acids: CASSQGQEDVGYTF. The CDR3 nucleotides read TGCGCCAGCAGCCAAGGACAGGAAGATGTCGGCTACACCTTC.

This chain connects TRBV6-1 to TRBJ2-2, with D possibly matching TRBD1 (5 bases). CDR3 length: 15 amino acids. Germline V CDR1 and CDR2: MNHNS, SASEGT. V shed 1 base and J shed 7 bases, with 13 bases lying between them. The CDR3 DNA follows: TGTGCCAGCAGTGAAGTTTCAGGGCGGCACGGGGAGCTGTTTTTT. The encoded protein is CASSEVSGRHGELFF.

This chain uses TRBV3-1 (or the pseudogene TRBV3-2) with TRBJ1-1, with D uncertain. V lost 3 bases, J lost 1 base, and 6 bases lay in between. Germline CDR1 LGHDT, CDR2 YNNKEL (reference sequence). CDR3 length: 13 amino acids. The CDR3 region has the DNA TGTGCCAGCAGCCAGCGGCAGAACACTGAAGCTTTCTTT. It yields the protein CASSQRQNTEAFF.

This clone showed up just a few times. This chain links TRBV10-3 with TRBJ1-4; 8 nucleotides align to TRBD1. With V trimmed by 7 bases and J by 8 bases, 9 bases remained unmatched. This CDR3 has 14 residues. The V gene's germline CDR1 is ENHRY and CDR2 SYGVKD. CDR3 nucleotides: TGTGCCATCACTATGGACAGGGATAGGGAAAAACTGTTTTTT. The encoded protein is CAITMDRDREKLFF.

The chain links TRBV7-9 to TRBJ1-4; the D is unclear. Germline lookup yields CDR1 SEHNR and CDR2 FQNEAQ (reference sequence). Trimming pared 2 bases from V and 1 base from J, leaving 8 bases between. The CDR3 runs to 15 residues. This CDR3 is CASSLFVQTNEKLFF. Here the CDR3 DNA reads TGTGCCAGCAGCTTATTTGTTCAAACTAATGAAAAACTGTTTTTT.

This chain joins TRBV28 and TRBJ1-5; a weak D match, TRBD1 (6 bases). The CDR3 has 14 residues. Looked up from germline, CDR1 is MDHEN and CDR2 is SYDVKM. V was trimmed by 7 bases and J by 6 bases, leaving 16 bases between them. The CDR3 here is CASKHRAPVQPQHF. DNA of the CDR3: TGTGCCAGCAAACACAGGGCCCCTGTTCAGCCCCAGCATTTT.

The rearrangement links TRBV5-1 to TRBJ2-3; the match to TRBD1 covers 8 bases. Germline V gene sequence: CDR1 SGHRS, CDR2 YFSETQ. CDR3 size: 14 residues. J gave up 5 bases and V 4 bases, and 6 bases lay outside the gene matches. The CDR3 region has the DNA TGCGCCAGCAGCATTCAGGGGGCTTTAGATACGCAGTATTTT. It encodes CASSIQGALDTQYF.

CDR3 nucleotides: TGCGCCAGCAGGACCGGAGGTTCCGGGGAGCTGTTTTTT. Translation: CASRTGGSGELFF. J is TRBJ2-2 and V is TRBV5-1, with D possibly TRBD2 on 5 matching bases. The germline V gene encodes CDR1 SGHRS and CDR2 YFSETQ. This CDR3 has 13 amino acids. V was shortened by 5 bases and J by 6 bases, with 11 bases between the two germline ends. The variable domain in full, completed from reference TRBV5-1 and TRBJ2-2, reads KAGVTQTPRYLIKTRGQQVTLSCSPISGHRSVSWYQQTPGQGLQFLFEYFSETQRNKGNFPGRFSGRQFSNSRSEMNVSTLELGDSALYLCASRTGGSGELFFGEGSRLTVL.

This clone was recorded a few times. The V and J genes are TRBV4-1 and TRBJ2-7; D remains ambiguous. The CDR3 totals 14 residues. Looked up from germline, CDR1 is MGHRA and CDR2 is YSYEKL. Trimming took 0 bases from V and 3 from J, leaving 9 bases between them. The CDR3, as DNA: TGCGCCAGCAGCCAAGATCGAGCTTTCTACGAGCAGTACTTC. Translation: CASSQDRAFYEQYF.

The V gene is TRBV11-3, the J gene TRBJ1-6; TRBD1 agrees at 7 bases. CDR1 is SGHNT, CDR2 YENEEA, per germline. This CDR3 region has 13 residues. J gave up 10 bases and V 2 bases, and 2 bases lay outside the gene matches. CDR3 region: CASSLTGDSPLHF. CDR3 sequence (DNA): TGTGCCAGCAGCTTAACAGGGGACTCACCCCTCCACTTT. The full variable domain, its missing parts supplied by reference TRBV11-3 and TRBJ1-6, is EAGVVQSPRYKIIEKKQPVAFWCNPISGHNTLYWYLQNLGQGPELLIRYENEEAVDDSQLPKDRFSAERLKGVDSTLKIQPAELGDSAVYLCASSLTGDSPLHFGNGTRLTVT.

The chain has TRBV5-1 and TRBJ1-2; perhaps TRBD1 as D (6 bases). CDR1 and CDR2 from the germline V gene are SGHRS and YFSETQ. The V end lost 4 bases, the J end lost 2 bases, and 15 bases lay between the germline ends. This CDR3 region has 15 residues. In DNA form, the CDR3 reads TGCGCCAGCAGCGCCAATCAGGACAGAAACTATGGCTACACCTTC. This translates into CASSANQDRNYGYTF.